This TCR beta chain was profiled in a study of regulatory T cells in long-lasting Graves disease. Study details: Patients with new Graves' disease had used antithyroid drugs below 3 months. Whole-study results and caveats: Persistent Graves' patients showed a TCR diversity that was lower than that of newly diagnosed ones.

Sequencing libraries for TCR beta were prepared with iRepertoire HTBI primers and Arm-PCR of CDR3 regions. Using its own MiXCR run on the multiplex PCR reads, TCRdb lists one record per CDR3 protein. Of around 450,000 distinct CDR3 sequences in the sample, around 15% were seen once. Trimming removed 0 bases from V and 0 bases from J, with 12 bases in between. CDR3 length equals 17 residues. To note about this clonotype: No antigen is known for it.

Specified time point: newly diagnosed GD, antithyroid drugs for less than 3 months. PBMC RNA served as the TCR library source. Another study also made use of these data, one on T cells in Graves' hyperthyroidism and ophthalmopathy. From that second work: With the HTBI primer set, the TCR CDR3 went through a first round of RT-PCR.

The TCR sequence derives from a man aged 35-49 years with Graves disease. The chain recombines TRBV12-3 or TRBV12-4 with TRBJ2-1; weak D call: TRBD1 (5 bases). The source was peripheral blood mononuclear cells (PBMCs), collected at new diagnosis, from a patient treated with antithyroid drugs. The CDR3: CASSLALGAVSYNEQFF. CDR3 nucleotide sequence: TGTGCCAGCAGTTTAGCGCTTGGGGCGGTCTCCTACAATGAGCAGTTCTTC.